Below are 23 T cell receptor beta chains sequenced from a single sample in a study of T cells after posttransplantation cyclophosphamide. A marrow graft followed busulfan-fludarabine conditioning, with cyclophosphamide on days +3 and +4. Clones were read by immunoSEQ multiplex PCR, and TCRdb kept only the in-frame ones, dropping some. The sample lists 9,500 to 15,000 clones; roughly 2% were seen once. Sequencing was performed on PBMCs, taken after allogeneic stem cell transplant with posttransplant cyclophosphamide. Receptor source: a young adult male patient who received an allogeneic stem cell transplant from a related donor, was CMV-positive, and had no GVHD. Some T cells may possibly be graft donor cells.

The chain carries TRBV13 and TRBJ1-4, with TRBD1 as a possible D gene (5 bases). The V end lost 3 bases, the J end lost 8 bases, and 10 bases lay between the germline ends. Per the germline V gene, CDR1 is PRHDT and CDR2 is FYEKMQ (reference sequence). The length of the CDR3 is 13 residues. CDR3 protein: CASSFNWGEKLFF. Written as DNA, the CDR3 is TGTGCCAGCAGCTTCAACTGGGGCGAAAAACTGTTTTTT.

This clone was recorded a few times. J is TRBJ2-7 and V is TRBV6-5; 7 bases agree with TRBD2. Germline CDR1 and CDR2: MNHEY and SVGAGI. After removal of 3 bases from V and 6 bases from J, the junction contained 5 bases not matched to a gene. CDR3 length: 13 residues. CDR3 DNA sequence: TGTGCCAGCAGTTATCAGGGAGGGATCGAGCAGTACTTC. Protein: CASSYQGGIEQYF.

There are a few counts of this clone. The chain carries TRBV5-1 and TRBJ2-1; TRBD2 matches at 10 bases. The CDR3 consists of 16 residues. V lost 2 bases and J lost 9; bases outside the gene matches: 11. Germline V gene data show CDR1 as SGHRS and CDR2 as YFSETQ. CDR3 loop: CASSFTGSGGAGEQFF. DNA of the CDR3: TGCGCCAGCAGCTTCACGGGGAGCGGGGGGGCGGGTGAGCAGTTCTTC.

This clone was seen a few times. The chain recombines TRBV5-4 with TRBJ2-3; a weak D match, TRBD2 (6 bases). Germline lookup yields CDR1 SGHNT and CDR2 YYREEE (reference sequence). This CDR3 spans 15 amino acids. The V end was cut by 4 bases, the J end by 5 bases, with 17 bases between. CDR3 region: CASSPRTTEGDTQYF. Written as DNA, the CDR3 is TGTGCCAGCAGCCCGAGGACTACTGAAGGAGATACGCAGTATTTT.

This clone has more than one count but fewer than ten. The J gene is TRBJ1-6, the V gene TRBV7-8, with 7 nucleotides matching TRBD1. Germline loops: CDR1 SGHVS, CDR2 FQNEAQ. The V and J ends lost 5 bases and 6 bases, in that order; junction bases with no gene match: 7. CDR3 length: 15 residues. The CDR3 spells CASSPGGQLNSPLHF. Here the CDR3 DNA reads TGTGCCAGCAGCCCAGGGGGGCAGCTTAATTCACCCCTCCACTTT. Based on the CDR3 plus reference TRBV7-8 and TRBJ1-6, the full variable domain is GAGVSQSPRYKVAKRGQDVALRCDPISGHVSLFWYQQALGQGPEFLTYFQNEAQLDKSGLPSDRFFAERPEGSVSTLKIQRTQQEDSAVYLCASSPGGQLNSPLHFGNGTRLTVT.

The rearrangement uses TRBV13 and TRBJ2-7; 10 positions agree with TRBD2. Germline lookup yields CDR1 PRHDT and CDR2 FYEKMQ (reference sequence). The junction had 14 bases not matched to a gene; V was cut back by 5 bases and J by 4 bases. The CDR3 covers 17 residues. The CDR3 nucleotides read TGTGCCAGCAGCCCCCCCTCCCTCAGCGGGGGGGAATACGAGCAGTACTTC. Translation gives CASSPPSLSGGEYEQYF.

This clone has a handful of counts. The CDR3 bases are TGTGCCAGCACCCCTGGGGCGGGAGTAGCTGGAGATACGCAGTATTTT. As protein: CASTPGAGVAGDTQYF. The rearrangement uses TRBV28 and TRBJ2-3, with 7 positions matching TRBD2. The CDR3 has 16 residues. J was trimmed by 5 bases and V by 7 bases; bases with no gene match: 15. Per the germline V gene, CDR1 is MDHEN and CDR2 is SYDVKM. The full variable domain, its missing parts supplied by reference TRBV28 and TRBJ2-3, is DVKVTQSSRYLVKRTGEKVFLECVQDMDHENMFWYRQDPGLGLRLIYFSYDVKMKEKGDIPEGYSVSREKKERFSLILESASTNQTSMYLCASTPGAGVAGDTQYFGPGTRLTVL.

This clone has more than one count but fewer than ten. The chain has TRBV7-3 and TRBJ1-2, with 7 bases aligning to TRBD1. The germline V gene encodes CDR1 SGHTA and CDR2 FQGTGA. With 5 bases clipped from V and 4 bases from J, the junction kept 7 bases outside the gene matches. The CDR3 is 14 residues long. CDR3 sequence (DNA): TGTGCCAGCAGCAAAGACAGGGAACCCTATGGCTACACCTTC. Its translation: CASSKDREPYGYTF.

The rearrangement links TRBV5-1 to TRBJ2-5; maybe TRBD2 (6 bases). This CDR3 spans 16 amino acids. Germline CDR1 and CDR2: SGHRS and YFSETQ. The V end lost 0 bases, the J end lost 2 bases, and 14 bases lay between the germline ends. CDR3 nucleotides: TGCGCCAGCAGCTTGGCCGAGGCTGCGGGGCAAGAGACCCAGTACTTC. It codes for CASSLAEAAGQETQYF. Variable domain in full (rest from reference TRBV5-1 and TRBJ2-5): KAGVTQTPRYLIKTRGQQVTLSCSPISGHRSVSWYQQTPGQGLQFLFEYFSETQRNKGNFPGRFSGRQFSNSRSEMNVSTLELGDSALYLCASSLAEAAGQETQYFGPGTRLLVL.

The rearrangement uses TRBV19 and TRBJ2-7; a weak D match, TRBD1 (6 bases). Germline CDR1 and CDR2: LNHDA and SQIVND (reference sequence). This CDR3 contains 14 residues. V was cut by 6 bases and J by 0 bases, with 12 bases left in between. As DNA, the CDR3 is TGTGCCAGTAGCCCCACAGGGAGCTCCTACGAGCAGTACTTC. Protein sequence: CASSPTGSSYEQYF.

In DNA, the CDR3 is TGTGCCAGCAGCTTGGCAACAGCCAATTCACCCCTCCACTTT. The encoded protein is CASSLATANSPLHF. This chain uses TRBV5-6 with TRBJ1-6; D is ambiguous. CDR3 length equals 14 residues. Trimming took off 0 bases at V and 7 bases at J, with 8 bases between the two ends. The V gene's germline CDR1 is SGHDT and CDR2 YYEEEE. The complete variable domain, with remaining parts taken from reference TRBV5-6 and TRBJ1-6, reads DAGVTQSPTHLIKTRGQQVTLRCSPKSGHDTVSWYQQALGQGPQFIFQYYEEEERQRGNFPDRFSGHQFPNYSSELNVNALLLGDSALYLCASSLATANSPLHFGNGTRLTVT.

The chain has TRBV10-3 and TRBJ1-1; 9 bases are a match to TRBD1. Germline V CDR1 and CDR2: ENHRY, SYGVKD. Unmatched junction bases numbered 8, after V lost 7 bases and J lost 8 bases. CDR3 size: 13 residues. CDR3 in amino acids: CAIMRQGGLEAFF. The CDR3 bases are TGTGCCATCATGCGACAGGGGGGATTGGAAGCTTTCTTT.

This clone was observed a handful of times. The gene calls are TRBV11-1 and TRBJ2-2; weak D call: TRBD1 (6 bases). Germline V gives CDR1 SGHAT, CDR2 FQDESV (reference sequence). This CDR3 has 15 amino acids. The V end lost 5 bases, the J end lost 4 bases, and 14 bases lay between the germline ends. In nucleotides, the CDR3 is TGTGCCAGCAGCCCTAGGGGACACTCCACCGGGGAGCTGTTTTTT. Its translation is CASSPRGHSTGELFF.

V is TRBV15 and J is TRBJ1-3; the D is unclear. The CDR3 has 14 residues. V lost 5 bases and J lost 4, with 12 bases in between. CDR1 is LNHNV and CDR2 is YYDKDF in the germline V gene (reference sequence). CDR3 region: CATSPPRLGNTIYF. The CDR3 DNA is TGTGCCACCAGCCCACCGCGTCTGGGAAACACCATATATTTT. The whole variable domain, filled in from reference TRBV15 and TRBJ1-3, reads DAMVIQNPRYQVTQFGKPVTLSCSQTLNHNVMYWYQQKSSQAPKLLFHYYDKDFNNEADTPDNFQSRRPNTSFCFLDIRSPGLGDTAMYLCATSPPRLGNTIYFGEGSWLTVV.

V gene TRBV7-6 combines with J gene TRBJ2-5; D is undetermined. V was pared by 2 bases and J by 1 base, with 11 bases between. There are 15 residues in the CDR3. Germline loops: CDR1 SGHVS, CDR2 FNYEAQ. The CDR3 DNA follows: TGTGCCAGCAGCTTATTTGTTTCGGTCCAAGAGACCCAGTACTTC. It codes for CASSLFVSVQETQYF.

This clone was seen only a few times. This chain connects TRBV4-3 to TRBJ2-2; 8 nucleotides match TRBD1. CDR1 is LGHNA and CDR2 is YSLEER in the germline V gene. The CDR3 length is 18 residues. Trimming cost V 2 bases and J 0 bases; bases outside gene matches: 8. This CDR3 is CASSQPLGQGSNTGELFF. In DNA, the CDR3 is TGCGCCAGCAGCCAACCTTTAGGACAGGGATCGAACACCGGGGAGCTGTTTTTT.

This clone was seen a handful of times. The chain has TRBV2 and TRBJ1-4; D remains unclear. The CDR3 spans 15 residues. The V gene lost 1 base and the J gene lost 0 bases, with 6 bases spanning the gap. Germline values: CDR1 SNHLY, CDR2 FYNNEI. In DNA, the CDR3 is TGTGCCAGCAGTGAAGTACATGCAACTAATGAAAAACTGTTTTTT. This encodes CASSEVHATNEKLFF.

The chain carries TRBV4-3 and TRBJ1-6; D unresolved. Germline loops: CDR1 LGHNA, CDR2 YSLEER. This CDR3 spans 17 amino acids. V lost 0 bases to trimming and J lost 10 bases, with 19 bases between them. CDR3 sequence reads: CASSQDPAGSIVSPLHF. As DNA, the CDR3 is TGCGCCAGCAGCCAAGATCCGGCGGGTAGTATAGTCTCACCCCTCCACTTT.

The chain employs TRBV13 and TRBJ2-7; D is perhaps TRBD1 (6 bases). The CDR3 has 18 residues. Germline lookup yields CDR1 PRHDT and CDR2 FYEKMQ (reference sequence). The germline V and J ends were trimmed by 0 bases and 2 bases, with 20 bases remaining between them. The DNA for the CDR3 is TGTGCCAGCAGCTTAGGCTATTATTCAAGGACAGATACCTACGAGCAGTACTTC. Translated: CASSLGYYSRTDTYEQYF.

This clone was observed a handful of times. The chain has TRBV6-5 and TRBJ2-5, with TRBD2 matching 11 bases. V lost 6 bases to trimming and J lost 4 bases; unmatched junction nucleotides: 4. CDR1 and CDR2 from the germline V gene are MNHEY and SVGAGI. There are 14 residues in the CDR3. The CDR3 sequence is CASSLAGGRETQYF. CDR3 DNA sequence: TGTGCCAGCAGCTTAGCGGGGGGGCGAGAGACCCAGTACTTC.

CDR3 region: CASSEGCCEGATYEQYF. CDR3 nucleotides: TGTGCCAGCAGCGAAGGGTGTTGTGAGGGCGCTACCTACGAGCAGTACTTC. The V and J genes are TRBV7-9 and TRBJ2-5; tentatively, D is TRBD2 (5 bases). Judging by the DNA end, TRBJ2-7 fits better; the J call may be wrong. CDR3 length equals 17 residues. Germline V gene lookup returns CDR1 SEHNR and CDR2 FQNEAQ (reference sequence).

The genes are TRBV12-5 and TRBJ2-5, with a tentative D call TRBD1 (5 bases). Germline CDR1 reads LGHNT; CDR2 reads FRNRAP. The germline V and J ends were trimmed by 5 bases and 5 bases, with 15 bases remaining between them. This CDR3 comprises 14 residues. CDR3 sequence reads: CASGPGPRWETQYF. In DNA form, the CDR3 reads TGTGCTAGTGGTCCAGGGCCCCGATGGGAGACCCAGTACTTC.

This chain connects TRBV7-3 to TRBJ2-2; 10 nucleotides match TRBD2. CDR3 length: 15 residues. After removal of 3 bases from V and 4 bases from J, the junction contained 2 bases not matched to a gene. The V gene's germline CDR1 is SGHTA and CDR2 FQGTGA. The CDR3 spells CASSFLAGGTGELFF. DNA of the CDR3: TGTGCCAGCAGCTTTTTAGCGGGAGGCACCGGGGAGCTGTTTTTT.